This T cell receptor beta chain was sequenced during a study of cytomegalovirus exposure and HLA in healthy donors. The overall study: In a previous analysis, some 110 million unique TCR beta sequences were found from about 179 million T cells.

This CDR3 region has 18 residues. Between the trimmed V and J ends, which lost 0 bases and 3 bases, there was a span of 18 bases. Germline CDR1 reads LNHDA; CDR2 reads SQIVND (reference sequence). Primers included in the PCR were 60 Vbeta and 13 Jbeta primers. Assay used: immunoSEQ multiplex PCR; TCRdb lists only in-frame clones, some missing. This sample has around 180,000 clones, with about 83% found just once. This receptor was obtained from a girl aged 5-17 years in good health and CMV-seropositive. Sequencing was carried out using PBMCs. The chain uses TRBV19 and TRBJ2-1; D is possibly TRBD2 (6 bases). The CDR3 sequence is CASSIEDTDLAVYNEQFF. The DNA for the CDR3 is TGTGCCAGTAGTATAGAAGACACCGACTTAGCGGTCTACAATGAGCAGTTCTTC. Using reference TRBV19 and TRBJ2-1 for the parts outside the CDR3, the full variable domain is DGGITQSPKYLFRKEGQNVTLSCEQNLNHDAMYWYRQDPGQGLRLIYYSQIVNDFQKGDIAEGYSVSREKKESFPLTVTSAQKNPTAFYLCASSIEDTDLAVYNEQFFGPGTRLTVL.